Sequencing of this T cell receptor (beta chain) was carried out in a study of blood T cell repertoires in COVID-19. Across the study: Acute-phase and convalescent COVID-19 samples originated in the United States, Italy and Spain. T cells, B-cell-depleted T cells, or PBMCs provided the cDNA or gDNA that served as material.

Authors' data handling: Amplified reference gene primers provided the basis for estimating nucleated cell counts. TCRdb keeps only in-frame clones here, not all; method: immunoSEQ multiplex PCR. V and J calls and clone size follow that table, whereas D and trimming were derived from the DNA. The table shows 200,000 to 300,000 clones, with 75% to 85% occurring only once. This clonotype originated in a woman aged 55-69 years with active or convalescent COVID-19. Sequencing was done on a sample of peripheral blood.

The CDR3 protein is CASSRSEGNPSGNTIYF. CDR3 coding DNA: TGTGCCAGCAGCCGTTCAGAGGGAAACCCCTCTGGAAACACCATATATTTT. The chain combines TRBV7-2 with TRBJ1-3; D remains ambiguous. The CDR3 is made up of 17 amino acids. Deletions cut 5 bases from V and 0 bases from J, with 17 bases between. The germline gives CDR1 SGHTA, CDR2 FQGNSA.